These 27 T cell receptor beta chains were all obtained from the same sample, sequenced in a study of CD8 T cells in Susac syndrome. After extraction with the RNeasy kit, roughly 0.45 to 1 ug of the RNA was reverse transcribed using random hexamers. TCRdb fed the immunoSEQ multiplex PCR reads into MiXCR, producing one record per CDR3 protein. The sample records roughly 80,000 distinct CDR3 sequences, just over 90% being singletons. The sample was CD4+ T cells from PBMCs. These receptors originate from a human donor with Susac syndrome.

The chain uses TRBV20-1 and TRBJ2-2; 12 positions agree with TRBD2. The ends lost 0 bases at V and 6 bases at J; junction bases unmatched: 5. CDR1 and CDR2 (germline): DFQATT, SNEGSKA (reference sequence). This CDR3 has 16 amino acids. CDR3 protein: CSARDGLAGGAGELFF. The CDR3 DNA follows: TGCAGTGCTAGAGATGGTCTAGCGGGAGGGGCCGGGGAGCTGTTTTTT.

This clonotype was recorded only once. This chain uses TRBV2 with TRBJ2-7; tentatively, D is TRBD1 or TRBD2 (6 bases each). Trimming left V 7 bases short and J 2 bases short, with 12 bases between. The CDR3 consists of 13 residues. Germline V gene sequence: CDR1 SNHLY, CDR2 FYNNEI. The CDR3 sequence is CASTPRGAYEQYF. CDR3 DNA: TGTGCCAGCACCCCAAGGGGGGCCTACGAGCAGTACTTC. Full variable domain (missing parts from reference TRBV2 and TRBJ2-7): EPEVTQTPSHQVTQMGQEVILRCVPISNHLYFYWYRQILGQKVEFLVSFYNNEISEKSEIFDDQFSVERPDGSNFTLKIRSTKLEDSAMYFCASTPRGAYEQYFGPGTRLTVT.

The gene calls are TRBV28 and TRBJ1-2; 7 bases map to TRBD1. This CDR3 has 14 amino acids. Looked up from germline, CDR1 is MDHEN and CDR2 is SYDVKM. The J segment lost 5 bases and the V segment lost 6 bases, leaving 9 bases of the junction unmatched. The CDR3 coding sequence is TGTGCCAGCAGGAAAAGGACAGGTCTTTATGGCTACACCTTC. It codes for CASRKRTGLYGYTF.

V usage is TRBV30 and J usage is TRBJ2-4; a possible D gene is TRBD1 (5 bases). Germline CDR1 reads GTSNPN; CDR2 reads SVGIG (reference sequence). The CDR3 is 14 amino acids. Between the trimmed V and J ends, which lost 0 bases and 1 base, there was a span of 7 bases. The CDR3 spells CAWSVKGAKNIQYF. The CDR3 nucleotides read TGTGCCTGGAGTGTAAAGGGGGCCAAAAACATTCAGTACTTC.

The rearrangement uses TRBV24-1 and TRBJ2-2, with D uncertain. Germline V gives CDR1 KGHDR, CDR2 SFDVKD. This CDR3 has 14 residues. V lost 8 bases and J 0 bases, leaving 9 bases between the germline ends. The CDR3 region has the DNA TGTGCCACCACCCACAGCGCGAACACCGGGGAGCTGTTTTTT. This sequence encodes CATTHSANTGELFF.

The rearrangement joins TRBV29-1 to TRBJ2-1, with unresolved D. This CDR3 has 13 residues. CDR1 and CDR2 from the germline V gene are SQVTM and ANQGSEA. Trimming took 6 bases from V and 5 from J, leaving 14 bases between them. CDR3 amino acids: CSVSSLSNNEQFF. The CDR3 nucleotides are TGCAGCGTCTCCTCGCTGAGCAACAATGAGCAGTTCTTC.

This sequence joins TRBV11-2 and TRBJ1-4; perhaps TRBD1 as D (5 bases). V gave up 0 bases and J gave up 12 bases, with 17 bases separating them. The germline V gene has CDR1 SGHAT and CDR2 FQNNGV. There are 15 residues in the CDR3. CDR3: CASSLDGDDPMQLFF. As DNA, the CDR3 is TGTGCCAGCAGCTTAGACGGGGACGACCCGATGCAACTGTTTTTT.

The rearrangement links TRBV5-1 to TRBJ2-4; D may be TRBD1 or TRBD2 (5 bases each). Trimming stripped 2 bases from V and 1 base from J, with 10 bases between. From germline, CDR1 is SGHRS and CDR2 YFSETQ. This CDR3 has 15 residues. The CDR3 region is CASSLSGAAKNIQYF. CDR3 nucleotides: TGCGCCAGCAGCTTATCCGGGGCGGCCAAAAACATTCAGTACTTC. The complete variable domain, with remaining parts taken from reference TRBV5-1 and TRBJ2-4, reads KAGVTQTPRYLIKTRGQQVTLSCSPISGHRSVSWYQQTPGQGLQFLFEYFSETQRNKGNFPGRFSGRQFSNSRSEMNVSTLELGDSALYLCASSLSGAAKNIQYFGAGTRLSVL.

The chain recombines TRBV7-8 with TRBJ2-1; TRBD2 matches 9 bases. The germline CDR1 and CDR2 sequences are SGHVS and FQNEAQ. The CDR3 length is 16 residues. Trimming at V came to 5 bases and at J to 9 bases, leaving 14 bases not matched to a gene. The CDR3 reads CASSQTNWLAGPEQFF. The CDR3 DNA sequence: TGTGCCAGCAGCCAGACCAACTGGCTAGCGGGACCTGAGCAGTTCTTC.

This clonotype was observed once. The V and J genes are TRBV25-1 and TRBJ2-5, with D tentatively TRBD2 (7 bases). With 2 bases removed from V and 2 bases from J, the gap between germline ends came to 18 bases. CDR1 is MGHDK, CDR2 SYGVNS, per germline. The CDR3 sequence is 17 residues long. CDR3 sequence reads: CASSERGGLWGQETQYF. CDR3 sequence (DNA): TGTGCCAGCAGTGAACGAGGGGGACTATGGGGACAAGAGACCCAGTACTTC.

This chain connects TRBV14 to TRBJ1-1; D uncertain. V was cut by 7 bases and J by 6 bases, with 12 bases left in between. The CDR3 is made up of 12 amino acids. CDR1 SGHDN and CDR2 FVKESK come from the germline V gene. CDR3 DNA: TGTGCCAGCAACCGGGGTAGGGCTGAAGCTTTCTTT. Its protein product is CASNRGRAEAFF.

The genes are TRBV10-3 and TRBJ2-7, with unresolved D. V shed 8 bases and J shed 3 bases, with 11 bases lying between them. Germline V lookup: CDR1 ENHRY, CDR2 SYGVKD. This CDR3 has 12 amino acids. Here the CDR3 reads CAIGRANYEQYF. The CDR3 DNA reads TGTGCCATCGGTCGGGCCAACTACGAGCAGTACTTC.

CDR3 coding DNA: TGCGCCAGCAGCCACCTCCCTGGGGTCGTCGGAGAAAAACTGTTTTTT. Translating gives CASSHLPGVVGEKLFF. V is TRBV4-1 and J is TRBJ1-4; no clear D. V was clipped by 3 bases and J by 8 bases, with 19 bases between them. This CDR3 is 16 amino acids long. CDR1 MGHRA and CDR2 YSYEKL come from the germline V gene.

The chain carries TRBV9 and TRBJ2-5; 12 bases map to TRBD2. This CDR3 is built from 16 residues. The trim removed 4 bases at V and 5 bases at J, leaving 9 bases unmatched. Germline V gene sequence: CDR1 SGDLS, CDR2 YYNGEE. Here the CDR3 DNA reads TGTGCCAGCAGCTTCAGGACTAGCGGGAAGGGGGAGACCCAGTACTTC. It encodes CASSFRTSGKGETQYF. Combining the CDR3 with reference TRBV9 and TRBJ2-5 gives the whole variable domain DSGVTQTPKHLITATGQRVTLRCSPRSGDLSVYWYQQSLDQGLQFLIQYYNGEERAKGNILERFSAQQFPDLHSELNLSSLELGDSALYFCASSFRTSGKGETQYFGPGTRLLVL.

V is TRBV7-9 and J is TRBJ2-3, with TRBD2 matching over 15 bases. The CDR3 runs to 17 residues. After removal of 4 bases from V and 2 bases from J, the junction contained 4 bases not matched to a gene. In germline, CDR1 is SEHNR, CDR2 FQNEAQ (reference sequence). CDR3 nucleotide sequence: TGTGCCAGCAGCTCCGGACTAGCGGGAGGGCCCACAGATACGCAGTATTTT. Encoded protein: CASSSGLAGGPTDTQYF. The full variable domain, completed using reference TRBV7-9 and TRBJ2-3, is DTGVSQNPRHKITKRGQNVTFRCDPISEHNRLYWYRQTLGQGPEFLTYFQNEAQLEKSRLLSDRFSAERPKGSFSTLEIQRTEQGDSAMYLCASSSGLAGGPTDTQYFGPGTRLTVL.

V and J are TRBV13 and TRBJ2-7, with D perhaps TRBD2 (5 bases). From germline, CDR1 is PRHDT and CDR2 FYEKMQ (reference sequence). The V gene lost 3 bases and the J gene lost 0 bases, with 15 bases spanning the gap. This CDR3 is 16 amino acids long. In DNA, the CDR3 is TGTGCCAGCAGCTTCAGGAGGAAGACAACCTCCTACGAGCAGTACTTC. It specifies CASSFRRKTTSYEQYF.

The J gene is TRBJ1-2, the V gene TRBV5-1, with 9 bases fitting TRBD1. Per germline, CDR1 SGHRS and CDR2 YFSETQ. The CDR3 covers 15 residues. Trimming removed 1 base from V and 3 bases from J; junction bases left unmatched: 4. CDR3 sequence reads: CASSLTGGLDYGYTF. The CDR3 nucleotides read TGCGCCAGCAGCTTGACAGGGGGCCTAGACTATGGCTACACCTTC.

The chain joins TRBV6-2 or TRBV6-3 to TRBJ2-7; 7 bases match TRBD1. Trimming took 7 bases from V and 2 from J; bases not matched to a gene: 8. Germline CDR1 and CDR2: MNHEY and SVGEGT. The CDR3 extends over 14 amino acids. The CDR3 region has the DNA TGTGCCAGCACCCCATGGGGGACAGCCTACGAGCAGTACTTC. This translates into CASTPWGTAYEQYF.

The sample holds a few counts of this clonotype. The chain carries TRBV29-1 and TRBJ2-7; 9 bases map to TRBD1. The CDR3 is made up of 13 amino acids. Germline-derived CDR1 and CDR2 are SQVTM and ANQGSEA. The J segment lost 5 bases and the V segment lost 4 bases, leaving 6 bases of the junction unmatched. The CDR3 sequence is CSVGGQGLHEQYF. CDR3 bases: TGCAGCGTTGGGGGACAGGGACTGCACGAGCAGTACTTC.

The V and J genes are TRBV6-4 and TRBJ1-3, with D possibly being TRBD1 (6 bases). Germline V gives CDR1 MRHNA, CDR2 SNTAGT. V gave up 7 bases and J gave up 1 base, with 11 bases separating them. This CDR3 is built from 14 residues. As DNA, the CDR3 is TGTGCCAGCAAGTCGGGGGCTTCTGGAAACACCATATATTTT. Its protein product is CASKSGASGNTIYF.

The chain joins TRBV20-1 to TRBJ2-3; TRBD1 or TRBD2 may be the D gene (5 bases each). CDR3 length equals 17 residues. The V gene lost 3 bases and the J gene lost 0 bases, with 19 bases spanning the gap. CDR1 DFQATT and CDR2 SNEGSKA come from the germline V gene (reference sequence). Here the CDR3 reads CSASLEGRRTSTDTQYF. The CDR3 DNA sequence: TGCAGTGCTAGCCTTGAGGGGCGGCGAACTAGCACAGATACGCAGTATTTT.

The chain has TRBV29-1 and TRBJ1-1; possibly TRBD1 for D (5 bases). The germline V gene encodes CDR1 SQVTM and CDR2 ANQGSEA. Deletions cut 5 bases from V and 1 base from J, with 11 bases between. CDR3 length: 13 amino acids. In DNA form, the CDR3 reads TGCAGCGTTAGGTTTGGACAGAACACTGAAGCTTTCTTT. Translating it yields CSVRFGQNTEAFF.

The sample holds one count of this clonotype. Here the CDR3 reads CASSQAWDYSYEQYF. The CDR3 DNA reads as TGTGCCAGCAGCCAAGCGTGGGACTACTCCTACGAGCAGTACTTC. This chain uses TRBV3-1 with TRBJ2-7, with 7 positions matching TRBD2. The ends lost 1 base at V and 0 bases at J; junction bases unmatched: 3. The V gene's germline CDR1 is LGHDT and CDR2 YNNKEL (reference sequence). This CDR3 has 15 residues.

The rearrangement uses TRBV5-1 and TRBJ2-3, with 8 nucleotides matching TRBD2. V lost 4 bases to trimming and J lost 4 bases; unmatched junction nucleotides: 11. Germline V CDR1 and CDR2: SGHRS, YFSETQ. The length of the CDR3 is 16 residues. CDR3 sequence: CASSPGSGSASDTQYF. The CDR3 nucleotides are TGCGCCAGCAGCCCGGGCAGCGGGAGTGCATCAGATACGCAGTATTTT. Looking up the rest from reference TRBV5-1 and TRBJ2-3 gives the full variable domain: KAGVTQTPRYLIKTRGQQVTLSCSPISGHRSVSWYQQTPGQGLQFLFEYFSETQRNKGNFPGRFSGRQFSNSRSEMNVSTLELGDSALYLCASSPGSGSASDTQYFGPGTRLTVL.

The chain uses TRBV20-1 and TRBJ1-2; 7 bases match TRBD1. After removal of 8 bases from V and 2 bases from J, the junction contained 5 bases not matched to a gene. The CDR3 has 12 residues. Per the germline V gene, CDR1 is DFQATT and CDR2 is SNEGSKA (reference sequence). The CDR3 reads CSQGGKNYGYTF. The CDR3 region has the DNA TGCAGTCAGGGGGGAAAAAACTATGGCTACACCTTC.

The rearrangement joins TRBV3-1 to TRBJ2-3, with D unresolved. Trimming stripped 2 bases from V and 4 bases from J, with 16 bases between. Germline V gives CDR1 LGHDT, CDR2 YNNKEL (reference sequence). The CDR3 covers 16 residues. The CDR3 coding sequence is TGTGCCAGCAGCCAACTAGGCCTCAGCGAGGCAGATACGCAGTATTTT. Translated: CASSQLGLSEADTQYF.

The J gene is TRBJ2-1, the V gene TRBV28; 16 positions match TRBD2. Germline values: CDR1 MDHEN, CDR2 SYDVKM. The CDR3 covers 18 residues. J was trimmed by 7 bases and V by 4 bases; bases with no gene match: 10. CDR3 coding DNA: TGTGCCAGCAGTTCTCCCGGGACTAGCGGGAGGGCGGGTAATGAGCAGTTCTTC. This sequence encodes CASSSPGTSGRAGNEQFF. Based on the CDR3 plus reference TRBV28 and TRBJ2-1, the full variable domain is DVKVTQSSRYLVKRTGEKVFLECVQDMDHENMFWYRQDPGLGLRLIYFSYDVKMKEKGDIPEGYSVSREKKERFSLILESASTNQTSMYLCASSSPGTSGRAGNEQFFGPGTRLTVL.